This T cell receptor beta chain was identified in a study of neurological immune-mediated disorders. TCRdb fed the 5' RACE reads into MiXCR, producing one record per CDR3 protein. Found here are more than 13,000 distinct CDR3 sequences, over 9.5% of them singletons; the top ten hold around 25%. The CDR3 contains 13 residues. CDR1 and CDR2 from the germline V gene are MNHEY and SVGAGI. V dropped 6 bases and J dropped 4 bases, with 12 bases sitting between them. Ten or more counts support this clonotype. The clonotype was recovered from a woman between 35 and 50 years old in good health. Sequencing used PBMCs. The rearrangement joins TRBV6-5 to TRBJ2-5, with D possibly matching TRBD2 (5 bases). The CDR3 sequence is CASRPRAPETQYF. The CDR3 DNA follows: TGTGCCAGCAGGCCGCGGGCTCCAGAGACCCAGTACTTC.